Presented here are 15 T cell receptor beta chains from one specimen sequenced in a study of blood T cell repertoires in COVID-19 (dated by TCRdb to between 2020 and 2021). The library was produced with the immunoSEQ multiplex PCR assay. The clones in this table, taken by TCRdb from immuneACCESS, are in-frame only. Not every clone is retained; where verified, under half of the shortfall comes from an unresolved V gene, and the cause of the rest is unknown. The sample yields fewer than 200,000 clones; approximately 86% were counted once. The biggest ten clones account for about 9.7% of the sample. Sequencing was done on a sample of peripheral blood. Source of these receptors: a man in his fifties or sixties with active or convalescent COVID-19.

The chain employs TRBV14 and TRBJ1-2; 7 bases align to TRBD1. CDR3 length: 14 amino acids. With 3 bases clipped from V and 4 bases from J, the junction kept 5 bases outside the gene matches. The germline CDR1 and CDR2 sequences are SGHDN and FVKESK. The CDR3 coding sequence is TGTGCCAGCAGCCAGTTGGGACAGACCTATGGCTACACCTTC. Translation gives CASSQLGQTYGYTF.

This chain links TRBV28 with TRBJ1-4; D might be TRBD1 (6 bases). This CDR3 spans 14 amino acids. The germline gives CDR1 MDHEN, CDR2 SYDVKM. The V and J ends lost 3 bases and 3 bases respectively, with 8 bases between them. Here the CDR3 DNA reads TGTGCCAGCAGTTTCGGACAGTCTAATGAAAAACTGTTTTTT. It specifies CASSFGQSNEKLFF.

The gene calls are TRBV10-3 and TRBJ1-2; D is perhaps TRBD1 (6 bases). Trimming took off 4 bases at V and 7 bases at J, with 22 bases between the two ends. Per germline, CDR1 ENHRY and CDR2 SYGVKD. This CDR3 region has 16 residues. The CDR3, as DNA: TGTGCCATCAGTGCCTCACCGGGAGGGGGACCTGGTGGCTACACCTTC. Translating it yields CAISASPGGGPGGYTF.

The CDR3 sequence: CASSLVLAGGSDTQYF. The CDR3 DNA is TGTGCCAGCAGCTTGGTCCTAGCGGGGGGGTCCGATACGCAGTATTTT. The chain joins TRBV5-4 to TRBJ2-3; 12 bases align to TRBD2. There are 16 residues in the CDR3. With V trimmed by 0 bases and J by 6 bases, 5 bases remained unmatched. CDR1 and CDR2 from the germline V gene are SGHNT and YYREEE (reference sequence).

Regarding this clone: The same CDR3 also results from other DNA sequences found in this sample. The gene calls are TRBV3-1 (or the pseudogene TRBV3-2) and TRBJ2-5, with a weak D call TRBD1 (6 bases). The CDR3 runs 12 residues. With 4 bases removed from V and 5 bases from J, the gap between germline ends came to 8 bases. CDR1 is LGHDT, CDR2 YNNKEL, per germline (reference sequence). CDR3 bases: TGTGCCAGCAGCCCCAGGGGTGAGACCCAGTACTTC. This sequence encodes CASSPRGETQYF.

V is TRBV4-1 and J is TRBJ2-5; 12 bases fit TRBD2. Germline trimming cut 4 bases from V and 4 bases from J; bases unmatched to any gene: 7. CDR1 is MGHRA and CDR2 is YSYEKL in the germline V gene. The CDR3 length is 16 residues. The CDR3 DNA follows: TGCGCCAGCAGCCTGACTAGCGGGGGAATGGGAGAGACCCAGTACTTC. It encodes CASSLTSGGMGETQYF.

The rearrangement links TRBV5-4 to TRBJ2-1; 8 bases are a match to TRBD2. Trimming took 4 bases from V and 0 from J; bases not matched to a gene: 6. Germline CDR1 reads SGHNT; CDR2 reads YYREEE (reference sequence). There are 16 residues in the CDR3. The CDR3 DNA is TGTGCCAGCAGCCGGGGGGGCGAACACTCCTACAATGAGCAGTTCTTC. It codes for CASSRGGEHSYNEQFF.

V is TRBV27 and J is TRBJ1-5; TRBD1 matches at 9 bases. Per the germline V gene, CDR1 is MNHEY and CDR2 is SMNVEV (reference sequence). Losses at the gene ends were 3 bases for V and 2 bases for J; bases not matched to a gene: 2. The CDR3 contains 15 residues. CDR3 nucleotide sequence: TGTGCCAGCAGTTTCGGGACAGGGCGCAATCAGCCCCAGCATTTT. Protein sequence: CASSFGTGRNQPQHF.

This clone was detected a few times. The chain recombines TRBV13 with TRBJ2-5; TRBD1 agrees at 7 bases. V shed 4 bases and J 4 bases; nucleotides not matched to a gene: 9. The CDR3 is made up of 15 amino acids. Germline V gene data show CDR1 as PRHDT and CDR2 as FYEKMQ (reference sequence). CDR3 sequence (DNA): TGTGCCAGCAGCTCCCTCAGGGGGAGCGGAGAGACCCAGTACTTC. Translating it yields CASSSLRGSGETQYF.

J is TRBJ2-2 and V is TRBV7-9; 8 nucleotides align to TRBD2. This CDR3 region has 15 residues. V lost 2 bases, J lost 3 bases, and 2 bases stayed unmatched. Germline V gene data show CDR1 as SEHNR and CDR2 as FQNEAQ (reference sequence). The CDR3 sequence: CASSLLLADTGELFF. CDR3 coding DNA: TGTGCCAGCAGCTTACTACTAGCGGACACCGGGGAGCTGTTTTTT.

The CDR3 protein is CASRGQGQFYGYTF. DNA for the CDR3: TGTGCCAGCAGAGGCCAAGGACAGTTCTATGGCTACACCTTC. The chain uses TRBV6-5 and TRBJ1-2; perhaps TRBD1 as D (6 bases). Germline CDR1 reads MNHEY; CDR2 reads SVGAGI. The CDR3 length is 14 residues. With 6 bases removed from V and 4 bases from J, the gap between germline ends came to 15 bases.

The rearrangement links TRBV3-1 (or the pseudogene TRBV3-2) to TRBJ1-6, with TRBD1 matching over 9 bases. The germline CDR1 and CDR2 sequences are LGHDT and YNNKEL (reference sequence). The CDR3 loop spans 20 amino acids. After removal of 0 bases from V and 0 bases from J, the junction contained 9 bases not matched to a gene. This CDR3 is CASSQEGDRESSSYNSPLHF. In DNA, the CDR3 is TGTGCCAGCAGCCAAGAAGGGGACAGGGAAAGTAGCTCCTATAATTCACCCCTCCACTTT.

V is TRBV7-3 and J is TRBJ2-1; the match to TRBD2 covers 8 bases. Germline lookup yields CDR1 SGHTA and CDR2 FQGTGA. The CDR3 length is 15 residues. Unmatched junction bases numbered 11, after V lost 4 bases and J lost 9 bases. This CDR3 is CASSSQAGESGEQFF. CDR3 DNA sequence: TGTGCCAGCAGCTCTCAAGCGGGGGAATCGGGTGAGCAGTTCTTC.

This chain links TRBV11-2 with TRBJ2-2; TRBD1 matches 7 bases. Germline V CDR1 and CDR2: SGHAT, FQNNGV. V dropped 5 bases and J dropped 1; count of bases not matched to a gene: 10. The length of the CDR3 is 17 residues. This CDR3 reads CASSPFPGTENTGELFF. The CDR3 nucleotides are TGTGCCAGCAGCCCTTTCCCGGGGACAGAGAACACCGGGGAGCTGTTTTTT.

V and J are TRBV29-1 and TRBJ1-1; 10 nucleotides agree with TRBD1. V was pared by 6 bases and J by 6 bases, with 10 bases of the junction left unmatched. The germline CDR1 and CDR2 sequences are SQVTM and ANQGSEA. CDR3 size: 14 residues. This CDR3 is CSVMRRDRGPEAFF. CDR3 DNA: TGCAGCGTAATGCGTCGGGACAGGGGTCCTGAAGCTTTCTTT.